This T cell receptor beta chain is from a study of cytomegalovirus exposure and HLA in healthy donors. The trim removed 4 bases at V and 5 bases at J, leaving 1 base unmatched. There are 14 residues in the CDR3. Germline CDR1 reads ENHRY; CDR2 reads SYGVKD. Primers included in the PCR were 60 Vbeta and 13 Jbeta primers. In the original analysis: Later reanalysis found 75 million to 95 million unique TCR beta chains, 9 million to 12 million of them shared. Sequencing used immunoSEQ multiplex PCR; TCRdb keeps in-frame clones, though not all of them. V and J calls and clone size follow that table, whereas D and trimming were derived from the DNA. Seen here are 180,000 or so clones, just under 80% observed once, and the top ten hold under 2%.

This TCR was recovered from a woman under 40 in good health and CMV-seronegative. The chain links TRBV10-3 to TRBJ2-7, with TRBD2 identical over 14 bases. Sequencing was carried out using PBMCs. The CDR3 is CAISGGLAGDEQYF. The CDR3 DNA reads TGTGCCATCAGTGGGGGACTAGCGGGGGACGAGCAGTACTTC.